This TCR beta chain was sequenced in a study of T cells after yellow fever vaccination. This clonotype was counted ten times or more. Its antigen remains unidentified. Findings and limits, study-wide: The study noted that FACS-sorted repertoires could contain abundant clonotypes contaminating from the bulk population.

CDR1 is LGHNT, CDR2 FRNRAP, per germline. V gave up 7 bases and J gave up 0 bases; unmatched junction bases: 11. The CDR3 length is 16 residues. TCRdb re-derived calls from the 5' RACE reads in MiXCR, one entry per CDR3 protein. In the table there are about 260,000 distinct CDR3 sequences, 3.6% of which are singletons. The rearrangement links TRBV12-5 to TRBJ1-2, with TRBD1 matching 7 bases. The TCR originated in a man aged 18 to 29 who received the YFV17D yellow fever vaccine. Material: PBMCs, obtained 15 days after the yellow fever booster vaccination. The CDR3 nucleotides are TGTGCTAGTGCCCTCCGGACGGGACAGACTAACTATGGCTACACCTTC. Protein product: CASALRTGQTNYGYTF. Filled out from reference TRBV12-5 and TRBJ1-2, the complete variable domain reads DARVTQTPRHKVTEMGQEVTMRCQPILGHNTVFWYRQTMMQGLELLAYFRNRAPLDDSGMPKDRFSAEMPDATLATLKIQPSEPRDSAVYFCASALRTGQTNYGYTFGSGTRLTVV.